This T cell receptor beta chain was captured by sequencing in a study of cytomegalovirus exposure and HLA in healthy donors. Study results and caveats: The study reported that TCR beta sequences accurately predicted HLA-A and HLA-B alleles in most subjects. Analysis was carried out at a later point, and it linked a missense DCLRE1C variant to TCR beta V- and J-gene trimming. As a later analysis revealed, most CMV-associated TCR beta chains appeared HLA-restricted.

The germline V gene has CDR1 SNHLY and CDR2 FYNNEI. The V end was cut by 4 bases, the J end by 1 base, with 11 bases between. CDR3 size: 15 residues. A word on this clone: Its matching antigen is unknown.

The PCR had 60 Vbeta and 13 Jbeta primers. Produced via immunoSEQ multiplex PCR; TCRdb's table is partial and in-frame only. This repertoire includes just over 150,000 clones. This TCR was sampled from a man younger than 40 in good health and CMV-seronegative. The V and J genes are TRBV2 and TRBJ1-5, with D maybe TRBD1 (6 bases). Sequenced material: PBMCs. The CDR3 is CASSAGEESNQPQHF. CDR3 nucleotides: TGTGCCAGCAGTGCAGGGGAAGAAAGCAATCAGCCCCAGCATTTT.